This TCR beta chain was identified in a study of long-term antiretroviral therapy in people with HIV. Donors each had at least one pre-ART PBMC sample and at least two post-ART ones. At the survey level, the v3.0 immunoSEQ assay was run. Assay used: immunoSEQ multiplex PCR; TCRdb lists only in-frame clones, some missing. The sample records 20,000 or so clones, around 84% being singletons. Trimming pared 0 bases from V and 5 bases from J, leaving 8 bases between. The CDR3 consists of 13 residues. Germline CDR1 SGDLS, CDR2 YYNGEE. A word on this clone: The identical CDR3 is also encoded by other nucleotide sequences in the sample.

This sample comprised unsorted PBMCs, obtained 0.2 years after starting antiretroviral therapy. The chain combines TRBV9 with TRBJ1-1; weak D call: TRBD1 (5 bases). The receptor was isolated from a woman aged 25 to 39 with HIV. The CDR3, as DNA: TGTGCCAGCAGCGTAGAAAGGGGTACTGAAGCTTTCTTT. Translated, it gives CASSVERGTEAFF.